The 32 T cell receptor beta chains below come from one sample, sequenced in a study of regulatory T cells in long-lasting Graves disease. CDR3 regions were amplified by Arm-PCR using iRepertoire HTBI primers to build TCR beta libraries. Using its own MiXCR run on the multiplex PCR reads, TCRdb lists one record per CDR3 protein. This sample has roughly 360,000 distinct CDR3 sequences, with about 10% found just once. Stated time point: newly diagnosed GD, antithyroid drugs for less than 3 months. From RNA extracted from PBMCs, the TCR library was made. These data also formed part of another study, on T cells in Graves' hyperthyroidism and ophthalmopathy.

Sequences were derived from peripheral blood mononuclear cells (PBMCs), sampled at new diagnosis, from a patient treated with antithyroid drugs. These TCRs come from a woman aged 18-29 years with Graves disease.

This clonotype was recorded at least ten times. This sequence joins TRBV11-1 and TRBJ2-5; tentative D call: TRBD2 (5 bases). CDR3 size: 13 residues. Trimming removed 5 bases from V and 1 base from J, with 8 bases in between. Looked up from germline, CDR1 is SGHAT and CDR2 is FQDESV (reference sequence). As DNA, the CDR3 is TGTGCCAGCAGCGGGGAGTTCCAAGAGACCCAGTACTTC. As protein: CASSGEFQETQYF.

V is TRBV28 and J is TRBJ2-2; possibly TRBD1 for D (6 bases). Trimming took off 7 bases at V and 5 bases at J, with 14 bases between the two ends. Germline V gene data show CDR1 as MDHEN and CDR2 as SYDVKM. The CDR3 consists of 14 residues. The CDR3 loop reads CASTSGDRTGELFF. In DNA form, the CDR3 reads TGTGCCAGCACCTCAGGGGATAGAACCGGGGAGCTGTTTTTT.

This clonotype was counted only a few times. The chain couples TRBV6-1 to TRBJ1-5; D is undetermined. V dropped 5 bases and J dropped 4 bases, with 9 bases sitting between them. Germline loops: CDR1 MNHNS, CDR2 SASEGT. The CDR3 is 13 residues long. The CDR3 DNA is TGTGCCAGCAGTCGGGAAGTTAATCAGCCCCAGCATTTT. This gives the protein CASSREVNQPQHF.

This clonotype occurred a few times. A single base separates this from a much larger clone, so it may be a read error. The V gene is TRBV14, the J gene TRBJ2-5, with D unclear. CDR3 size: 14 residues. Germline CDR1 and CDR2: SGHDN and FVKESK. V was pared by 3 bases and J by 2 bases, with 10 bases between. In DNA form, the CDR3 reads TGTGCCAGCAGCCACAGACTCACTCAAGAGACCCAGTACTTC. It encodes CASSHRLTQETQYF.

This clonotype appeared many times. The chain is built from TRBV12-3 or TRBV12-4 and TRBJ1-5; unclear D gene. Trimming took off 6 bases at V and 0 bases at J, with 18 bases between the two ends. The CDR3 has 17 amino acids. CDR3: CASSLPLSDLSNQPQHF. The CDR3 nucleotides read TGTGCCAGCAGCCTCCCTTTGAGCGACCTTAGCAATCAGCCCCAGCATTTT.

In its sample, this clonotype was seen a few times. The chain employs TRBV18 and TRBJ2-2, with D possibly being TRBD1 (6 bases). The V end was cut by 5 bases, the J end by 8 bases, with 18 bases between. Per germline, CDR1 KGHSH and CDR2 LQKENI. The CDR3 has 15 amino acids. CDR3 sequence (DNA): TGTGCCAGCTCAAGAGGAACAGGGACGTCGGGGGAGCTGTTTTTT. Translated, it gives CASSRGTGTSGELFF.

This clonotype was counted at least ten times. The chain is built from TRBV2 and TRBJ2-3, with 7 bases identical to TRBD1. V lost 7 bases to trimming and J lost 1 base; unmatched junction nucleotides: 5. This CDR3 spans 14 amino acids. Germline CDR1 and CDR2: SNHLY and FYNNEI. The CDR3 DNA reads TGTGCCAGCATTAGACAGGGAGGCACAGATACGCAGTATTTT. Its translation is CASIRQGGTDTQYF.

This clonotype was counted many times. This chain uses TRBV13 with TRBJ2-1; 11 bases map to TRBD1. This CDR3 is 18 amino acids long. CDR1 is PRHDT, CDR2 FYEKMQ, per germline (reference sequence). The ends lost 3 bases at V and 7 bases at J; junction bases unmatched: 14. The CDR3 protein is CASSFTPWGRDRGNEQFF. CDR3 in DNA: TGTGCCAGCAGCTTTACCCCTTGGGGTCGGGACAGGGGGAATGAGCAGTTCTTC. Full variable domain (remainder filled in from reference TRBV13 and TRBJ2-1): AAGVIQSPRHLIKEKRETATLKCYPIPRHDTVYWYQQGPGQDPQFLISFYEKMQSDKGSIPDRFSAQQFSDYHSELNMSSLELGDSALYFCASSFTPWGRDRGNEQFFGPGTRLTVL.

At least ten counts were recorded for this clonotype. The CDR3 loop is CSARLLTSGSRETQYF. The DNA of the CDR3 is TGCAGTGCTAGACTTCTGACTAGCGGCTCACGTGAGACCCAGTACTTC. The V gene is TRBV20-1, the J gene TRBJ2-5, with TRBD2 matching over 9 bases. Trimming took 2 bases from V and 5 from J; bases not matched to a gene: 12. The CDR3 is 16 residues long. Germline lookup yields CDR1 DFQATT and CDR2 SNEGSKA (reference sequence).

This clonotype was seen many times. The V call is TRBV11-1, the J call TRBJ2-1; 9 bases align to TRBD2. CDR1 SGHAT and CDR2 FQDESV come from the germline V gene (reference sequence). The CDR3 spans 16 residues. J gave up 10 bases and V 5 bases, and 15 bases lay outside the gene matches. This chain's CDR3 is CASSAMPGRGGSEQFF. In DNA form, the CDR3 reads TGTGCCAGCAGCGCGATGCCGGGGCGGGGGGGCAGCGAGCAGTTCTTC.

This clonotype was seen only a few times. This chain uses TRBV20-1 with TRBJ2-7; D gene unclear. The germline CDR1 and CDR2 sequences are DFQATT and SNEGSKA (reference sequence). This CDR3 is built from 13 residues. Trimming pared 2 bases from V and 0 bases from J, leaving 8 bases between. CDR3 sequence: CSARWASSYEQYF. The CDR3 DNA is TGCAGTGCTAGATGGGCTAGCTCCTACGAGCAGTACTTC.

There are many counts of this clonotype. This rearrangement joins TRBV7-9 to TRBJ1-2; D ambiguous. CDR1 is SEHNR and CDR2 is FQNEAQ in the germline V gene (reference sequence). The ends were cut back, 1 base at V and 4 bases at J, with 19 bases in the middle. The CDR3 contains 17 residues. This chain's CDR3 is CASSLEPTPDGVYGYTF. The CDR3, as DNA: TGTGCCAGCAGCTTAGAACCGACCCCGGACGGAGTCTATGGCTACACCTTC.

This chain uses TRBV5-1 with TRBJ2-7, with 8 bases identical to TRBD1. Germline V gene lookup returns CDR1 SGHRS and CDR2 YFSETQ. J lost 3 bases, V lost 1 base, and 3 bases had no gene match. This CDR3 region has 14 residues. The CDR3 spells CASSLWTGNYEQYV. Written as DNA, the CDR3 is TGCGCCAGCAGCTTGTGGACAGGGAACTACGAGCAGTACGTC.

This clonotype has a count of ten or more. The chain uses TRBV27 and TRBJ2-7; no firm D call. The CDR3 consists of 14 residues. Germline values: CDR1 MNHEY, CDR2 SMNVEV (reference sequence). V shed 0 bases and J shed 5 bases, with 11 bases lying between them. CDR3 nucleotides: TGTGCCAGCAGTTTATCGGTCTCCCCTGACGAGCAGTACTTC. Protein product: CASSLSVSPDEQYF.

This clonotype has a count of ten or more. The chain joins TRBV5-5 to TRBJ2-3, with TRBD2 matching 14 bases. Germline lookup yields CDR1 SGHKS and CDR2 YYEKEE (reference sequence). This CDR3 contains 18 residues. The J segment lost 4 bases and the V segment lost 3 bases, leaving 10 bases of the junction unmatched. CDR3 sequence reads: CASSWGLTTSGGADTQYF. DNA of the CDR3: TGTGCCAGCAGCTGGGGCCTGACGACTAGCGGGGGGGCAGATACGCAGTATTTT.

The chain has TRBV12-3 or TRBV12-4 and TRBJ1-2, with 7 nucleotides matching TRBD1. The junction had 11 bases not matched to a gene; V was cut back by 3 bases and J by 10 bases. This CDR3 comprises 14 residues. The CDR3 spells CASSFQGVGLAYTF. CDR3 coding DNA: TGTGCCAGCAGTTTTCAGGGGGTGGGATTAGCCTACACCTTC.

The table lists this clonotype with many counts. The chain links TRBV7-3 to TRBJ2-3; D may be TRBD2 (6 bases). The CDR3 extends over 13 amino acids. Germline CDR1 reads SGHTA; CDR2 reads FQGTGA. The germline V and J ends were trimmed by 8 bases and 1 base, with 10 bases remaining between them. In DNA form, the CDR3 reads TGTGCCAGCGTCGCTAGCGGCACAGATACGCAGTATTTT. This sequence encodes CASVASGTDTQYF.

This clonotype was counted at least ten times. The V call is TRBV7-2, the J call TRBJ2-3; no clear D. CDR1 is SGHTA, CDR2 FQGNSA, per germline. V was clipped by 3 bases and J by 0 bases, with 13 bases between them. The length of the CDR3 is 16 residues. The CDR3, as DNA: TGTGCCAGCAGCTTGGCCCCTATTACTAGCACAGATACGCAGTATTTT. Amino acids: CASSLAPITSTDTQYF.

The rearrangement links TRBV4-3 to TRBJ2-2; 15 nucleotides agree with TRBD2. The CDR3 has 20 amino acids. The V gene end was trimmed by 3 bases and the J gene end by 6 bases; junction bases not matched to a gene: 14. Germline values: CDR1 LGHNA, CDR2 YSLEER. In DNA, the CDR3 is TGCGCCAGCAGCCATCTCCCCCGGGGACTAGCGGGAGGTCCTCCCGGGGAGCTGTTTTTT. Translating it yields CASSHLPRGLAGGPPGELFF.

This clonotype appeared many times. J is TRBJ2-5 and V is TRBV24-1, with TRBD1 matching over 7 bases. Trimming at V came to 4 bases and at J to 5 bases, leaving 9 bases not matched to a gene. Germline loops: CDR1 KGHDR, CDR2 SFDVKD. This CDR3 is built from 15 residues. The DNA for the CDR3 is TGTGCCACCAGTGACCCAAGACAGGGTCTGGAGACCCAGTACTTC. Amino acid sequence: CATSDPRQGLETQYF.

This clonotype has at least ten counts. V gene TRBV19 combines with J gene TRBJ2-3, with 7 bases aligning to TRBD2. The CDR3 runs 15 residues. Trimming removed 3 bases from V and 2 bases from J; junction bases left unmatched: 5. The germline V gene encodes CDR1 LNHDA and CDR2 SQIVND (reference sequence). CDR3 in DNA: TGTGCCAGTAGTATCGGGACTACCTACACAGATACGCAGTATTTT. It specifies CASSIGTTYTDTQYF.

This clonotype was recorded a few times. This chain's CDR3 is CATGWAKNIQYF. The CDR3 DNA is TGTGCCACCGGGTGGGCCAAAAACATTCAGTACTTC. The chain links TRBV6-1 to TRBJ2-4; D unclear. The CDR3 sequence is 12 residues long. Between the trimmed V and J ends, which lost 10 bases and 1 base, there was a span of 8 bases. Germline CDR1 reads MNHNS; CDR2 reads SASEGT.

This clonotype was seen at least ten times. The rearrangement uses TRBV6-1 and TRBJ1-2, with D possibly being TRBD1 (5 bases). Germline V gives CDR1 MNHNS, CDR2 SASEGT. This CDR3 is 13 amino acids long. V was clipped by 8 bases and J by 7 bases, with 17 bases between them. CDR3 coding DNA: TGTGCCAGCGGGACCACGGGGCGTCGTGGCTACACCTTC. Its protein is CASGTTGRRGYTF.

The chain carries TRBV11-1 and TRBJ2-7; D is unresolved. Germline lookup yields CDR1 SGHAT and CDR2 FQDESV (reference sequence). V lost 1 base to trimming and J lost 0 bases, with 7 bases between them. This CDR3 comprises 14 residues. CDR3 coding DNA: TGTGCCAGCAGCTTAGAACCGAGCTCCTACGAGCAGTACGTC. It codes for CASSLEPSSYEQYV.

This chain joins TRBV19 and TRBJ2-7; D is perhaps TRBD1 or TRBD2 (5 bases each). This CDR3 is built from 14 residues. Germline V gives CDR1 LNHDA, CDR2 SQIVND (reference sequence). V shed 4 bases and J shed 6 bases, with 16 bases lying between them. CDR3 nucleotides: TGTGCCAGTAGTACGGGGACGCCGGTGGGCGAGCAGTACTTC. Encoded protein: CASSTGTPVGEQYF. Based on the CDR3 plus reference TRBV19 and TRBJ2-7, the full variable domain is DGGITQSPKYLFRKEGQNVTLSCEQNLNHDAMYWYRQDPGQGLRLIYYSQIVNDFQKGDIAEGYSVSREKKESFPLTVTSAQKNPTAFYLCASSTGTPVGEQYFGPGTRLTVT.

Ten or more counts support this clonotype. The chain is built from TRBV20-1 and TRBJ2-5; 11 positions match TRBD1. The CDR3 is 13 amino acids. V gave up 7 bases and J gave up 1 base; unmatched junction bases: 2. In germline, CDR1 is DFQATT, CDR2 SNEGSKA (reference sequence). The CDR3 region has the DNA TGCAGTGTCGGGACAGGGGGCCAAGAGACCCAGTACTTC. Its translation is CSVGTGGQETQYF.

This clonotype was seen once. The V and J genes are TRBV7-2 and TRBJ2-6; D gene ambiguous. The length of the CDR3 is 18 residues. With 1 base removed from V and 2 bases from J, the gap between germline ends came to 15 bases. Germline V CDR1 and CDR2: SGHTA, FQGNSA. The CDR3, as DNA: TGTGCCAGCAGCTTAGTCCCGGAAGAGAACCCTGGGGCCAACGTCCTGACTTTC. Translated: CASSLVPEENPGANVLTF.

This clonotype was seen many times. The J gene is TRBJ2-3, the V gene TRBV3-1, with D hard to call. Germline assignment: CDR1 LGHDT and CDR2 YNNKEL (reference sequence). V dropped 6 bases and J dropped 6 bases, with 10 bases sitting between them. The CDR3 extends over 12 amino acids. The CDR3 region has the DNA TGTGCCAGCAGTCGGATCCTGGATACGCAGTATTTT. Amino acid sequence: CASSRILDTQYF.

This clonotype was detected only a few times. The V gene is TRBV5-4, the J gene TRBJ2-3, with 14 bases lining up with TRBD2. In germline, CDR1 is SGHNT, CDR2 YYREEE (reference sequence). Losses at the gene ends were 4 bases for V and 4 bases for J; bases not matched to a gene: 5. CDR3 length: 16 residues. CDR3 in DNA: TGTGCCAGCAGCAAGGGACTAGCGGGAGAGTCAGATACGCAGTATTTT. Protein product: CASSKGLAGESDTQYF.

In its sample, this clonotype was seen many times. The chain combines TRBV4-3 with TRBJ2-1; D perhaps matches TRBD1 (6 bases). Germline loops: CDR1 LGHNA, CDR2 YSLEER. The ends were cut back, 0 bases at V and 6 bases at J, with 15 bases in the middle. This CDR3 is 16 amino acids long. CDR3: CASSQDGDKVFNEQFF. The CDR3 region has the DNA TGCGCCAGCAGCCAAGATGGGGACAAGGTCTTCAATGAGCAGTTCTTC.

The chain combines TRBV5-4 with TRBJ2-5; D is unclear. The V end lost 0 bases, the J end lost 0 bases, and 12 bases lay between the germline ends. CDR1 and CDR2 from the germline V gene are SGHNT and YYREEE (reference sequence). The CDR3 spans 16 residues. This CDR3 reads CASSLGSPLDQETQYF. The CDR3 DNA follows: TGTGCCAGCAGCTTGGGAAGCCCCCTGGACCAAGAGACCCAGTACTTC.

Turning to this clonotype: No conserved phenylalanine or tryptophan is present at the end of the CDR3, so a read error is the likely explanation. CDR3 residues: CASRGGRETQYL. As DNA, the CDR3 is TGTGCCAGCAGAGGCGGGAGAGAGACCCAGTACCTC. The rearrangement joins TRBV6-1 to TRBJ2-5; 7 bases are shared with TRBD2. This CDR3 is built from 12 residues. Losses at the gene ends were 6 bases for V and 4 bases for J; bases not matched to a gene: 2. Germline CDR1 MNHNS, CDR2 SASEGT.